The 29 T cell receptor beta chains given below trace back to one sample, sequenced in a study of blood T cell repertoires in COVID-19. TCRdb keeps only in-frame clones here, not all; method: immunoSEQ multiplex PCR. This sample has fewer than 300,000 clones, with roughly 93% found just once. What was sequenced was PBMCs or T cells enriched from blood (not recorded which). All receptors derive from a woman aged 40 to 55 with acute COVID-19.

Notes on this clone: Additional DNA sequences in this sample encode the identical CDR3. The V call is TRBV9, the J call TRBJ1-1, with 8 positions matching TRBD1. The CDR3 is 15 amino acids. From germline, CDR1 is SGDLS and CDR2 YYNGEE. Unmatched junction bases numbered 3, after V lost 0 bases and J lost 2 bases. In DNA form, the CDR3 reads TGTGCCAGCAGCGTAGGACAGGGGACTAACACTGAAGCTTTCTTT. Residues: CASSVGQGTNTEAFF. Supplemented by reference TRBV9 and TRBJ1-1, the full variable domain reads DSGVTQTPKHLITATGQRVTLRCSPRSGDLSVYWYQQSLDQGLQFLIQYYNGEERAKGNILERFSAQQFPDLHSELNLSSLELGDSALYFCASSVGQGTNTEAFFGQGTRLTVV.

This clone has only one observation. The chain carries TRBV9 and TRBJ2-5, with TRBD2 matching 8 bases. The CDR3 contains 14 residues. Germline CDR1 SGDLS, CDR2 YYNGEE. The V segment lost 2 bases and the J segment 1 base; nucleotides outside the gene matches: 1. The CDR3, as DNA: TGTGCCAGCAGCGTGGGGACTAGCCAAGAGACCCAGTACTTC. Residues: CASSVGTSQETQYF.

J is TRBJ1-2 and V is TRBV7-2, with 9 bases lining up with TRBD1. This CDR3 is built from 16 residues. Germline CDR1 is SGHTA and CDR2 is FQGNSA. Unmatched junction bases numbered 14, after V lost 5 bases and J lost 7 bases. The chain's CDR3 is CASSPRGRTGEGGYTF. The CDR3 DNA follows: TGTGCCAGCAGCCCACGGGGGCGGACAGGGGAGGGTGGCTACACCTTC.

The chain employs TRBV9 and TRBJ1-1; TRBD1 matches 7 bases. This CDR3 region has 17 residues. The germline gives CDR1 SGDLS, CDR2 YYNGEE. After removal of 0 bases from V and 3 bases from J, the junction contained 11 bases not matched to a gene. The CDR3 protein is CASSVGDSLGVDTEAFF. The CDR3 DNA is TGTGCCAGCAGCGTAGGGGACAGCTTGGGCGTGGACACTGAAGCTTTCTTT.

The count of this clone is one. The rearrangement joins TRBV19 to TRBJ1-4; 10 bases are shared with TRBD1. The CDR3 spans 16 residues. The germline CDR1 and CDR2 sequences are LNHDA and SQIVND (reference sequence). V shed 7 bases, J shed 8 bases, and the junction held 13 bases outside the gene matches. The CDR3 loop is CASTPTRTGGREKLFF. CDR3 nucleotide sequence: TGTGCCAGTACCCCTACTCGGACAGGGGGAAGGGAAAAACTGTTTTTT.

The V gene is TRBV2, the J gene TRBJ2-7; 7 nucleotides agree with TRBD2. The CDR3 sequence is 16 residues long. Per germline, CDR1 SNHLY and CDR2 FYNNEI. The trim removed 0 bases at V and 0 bases at J, leaving 5 bases unmatched. CDR3 sequence reads: CASSEALGGGSYEQYF. The CDR3 coding sequence is TGTGCCAGCAGTGAAGCGCTTGGGGGGGGCTCCTACGAGCAGTACTTC.

This sequence joins TRBV27 and TRBJ2-6, with D perhaps TRBD2 (5 bases). Trimming removed 1 base from V and 1 base from J, with 11 bases in between. Germline-derived CDR1 and CDR2 are MNHEY and SMNVEV (reference sequence). CDR3 size: 17 residues. This chain's CDR3 is CASSLWTSTSGANVLTF. The CDR3 nucleotides are TGTGCCAGCAGTTTATGGACTTCCACATCTGGGGCCAACGTCCTGACTTTC.

The rearrangement uses TRBV29-1 and TRBJ2-7, with TRBD1 as a possible D gene (6 bases). The CDR3 sequence is 12 residues long. Germline values: CDR1 SQVTM, CDR2 ANQGSEA. V lost 4 bases, J lost 3 bases, and 10 bases lay in between. For the CDR3, the DNA is TGCAGCGTTGTCTCGGGACACTACGAGCAGTACTTC. This sequence encodes CSVVSGHYEQYF.

The rearrangement uses TRBV7-9 and TRBJ1-2; 7 positions agree with TRBD1. Germline lookup yields CDR1 SEHNR and CDR2 FQNEAQ (reference sequence). V lost 8 bases, J lost 0 bases, and 12 bases stayed unmatched. The CDR3 has 16 residues. CDR3 loop: CASGAAGQPSNYGYTF. In nucleotides, the CDR3 is TGTGCCAGCGGCGCTGCGGGACAGCCTTCTAACTATGGCTACACCTTC. Based on the CDR3 plus reference TRBV7-9 and TRBJ1-2, the full variable domain is DTGVSQNPRHKITKRGQNVTFRCDPISEHNRLYWYRQTLGQGPEFLTYFQNEAQLEKSRLLSDRFSAERPKGSFSTLEIQRTEQGDSAMYLCASGAAGQPSNYGYTFGSGTRLTVV.

This rearrangement joins TRBV19 to TRBJ2-7; 9 nucleotides match TRBD2. CDR3 size: 15 residues. V shed 4 bases and J 3 bases; nucleotides not matched to a gene: 7. Germline V gene lookup returns CDR1 LNHDA and CDR2 SQIVND (reference sequence). CDR3 nucleotide sequence: TGTGCCAGTAGTAACCCGACTAGCGGCGGCTACGAGCAGTACTTC. Its translation is CASSNPTSGGYEQYF.

The chain is built from TRBV6-1 and TRBJ1-5, with 7 bases that match TRBD1. Per the germline V gene, CDR1 is MNHNS and CDR2 is SASEGT. V shed 2 bases, J shed 6 bases, and the junction held 4 bases outside the gene matches. The length of the CDR3 is 14 residues. The CDR3 is CASSERQGGQPQHF. In DNA, the CDR3 is TGTGCCAGCAGTGAACGGCAGGGGGGTCAGCCCCAGCATTTT.

The chain couples TRBV6-6 to TRBJ2-7, with 10 bases fitting TRBD2. This CDR3 is built from 15 residues. Germline trimming cut 0 bases from V and 5 bases from J; bases unmatched to any gene: 4. Germline assignment: CDR1 MNHNY and CDR2 SVGAGI (reference sequence). CDR3 sequence: CASSYSTSGQNEQYF. DNA of the CDR3: TGTGCCAGCAGTTACTCGACTAGCGGGCAGAACGAGCAGTACTTC.

The chain links TRBV7-9 to TRBJ1-2; tentatively, D is TRBD1 (5 bases). The CDR3 sequence is 14 residues long. The germline V and J ends were trimmed by 3 bases and 6 bases, with 14 bases remaining between them. Germline CDR1 SEHNR, CDR2 FQNEAQ (reference sequence). The CDR3 protein is CASSFAGFKNGYTF. CDR3 sequence (DNA): TGTGCCAGCAGCTTTGCAGGGTTTAAGAATGGCTACACCTTC.

The chain recombines TRBV5-5 with TRBJ2-2, with D possibly being TRBD2 (6 bases). This CDR3 region has 15 residues. The germline V gene has CDR1 SGHKS and CDR2 YYEKEE (reference sequence). Trimming took off 4 bases at V and 6 bases at J, with 16 bases between the two ends. In nucleotides, the CDR3 is TGTGCCAGCAGCCTACCTCGGGAGTGGGCCGGGGAGCTGTTTTTT. Translated: CASSLPREWAGELFF.

The J gene is TRBJ1-1, the V gene TRBV11-2; 8 nucleotides agree with TRBD1. There are 13 residues in the CDR3. CDR1 is SGHAT, CDR2 FQNNGV, per germline. Losses at the gene ends were 8 bases for V and 5 bases for J; bases not matched to a gene: 7. The CDR3 DNA is TGTGCCAGCGGCCGACAGGGGTGGACTGAAGCTTTCTTT. It is translated as CASGRQGWTEAFF.

This clone was seen a few times. CDR3 protein: CASSQTVSYNSPLHF. The CDR3 DNA follows: TGCGCCAGCAGCCAGACAGTATCCTATAATTCACCCCTCCACTTT. The chain has TRBV4-1 and TRBJ1-6; D may be TRBD1 (5 bases). The V end was cut by 3 bases, the J end by 1 base, with 7 bases between. The CDR3 is 15 amino acids. Germline CDR1 and CDR2: MGHRA and YSYEKL.

This clone was counted a few times. This chain connects TRBV6-5 to TRBJ1-1; the D is unclear. The ends were cut back, 4 bases at V and 2 bases at J, with 8 bases in the middle. Germline CDR1 MNHEY, CDR2 SVGAGI. The CDR3 has 13 residues. The CDR3 loop reads CASSSNENTEAFF. The CDR3 DNA reads TGTGCCAGCAGTTCTAACGAAAACACTGAAGCTTTCTTT.

This clone was seen a few times. This rearrangement joins TRBV2 to TRBJ1-4; TRBD1 matches at 8 bases. CDR1 SNHLY and CDR2 FYNNEI come from the germline V gene. Trimming removed 6 bases from V and 7 bases from J; junction bases left unmatched: 7. The length of the CDR3 is 14 residues. CDR3 DNA sequence: TGTGCCAGCAGGGACCGGACAGGGTCTGAAAAACTGTTTTTT. Protein: CASRDRTGSEKLFF.

The V and J genes are TRBV19 and TRBJ2-1; 13 nucleotides match TRBD2. V shed 9 bases and J 3 bases; nucleotides not matched to a gene: 2. This CDR3 is built from 14 residues. Germline lookup yields CDR1 LNHDA and CDR2 SQIVND (reference sequence). CDR3 nucleotide sequence: TGTGCCAGCAGGACTAGCGGGGGCTACAATGAGCAGTTCTTC. This sequence encodes CASRTSGGYNEQFF.

The gene calls are TRBV5-6 and TRBJ2-2, with TRBD1 matching over 7 bases. CDR1 is SGHDT, CDR2 YYEEEE, per germline. With 1 base clipped from V and 4 bases from J, the junction kept 7 bases outside the gene matches. The CDR3 has 16 residues. Here the CDR3 reads CASSLWGTGATGELFF. DNA for the CDR3: TGTGCCAGCAGCTTGTGGGGTACAGGGGCCACCGGGGAGCTGTTTTTT.

The chain links TRBV15 to TRBJ1-4; TRBD1 matches at 7 bases. The germline V gene has CDR1 LNHNV and CDR2 YYDKDF (reference sequence). J was trimmed by 8 bases and V by 1 base; bases with no gene match: 10. This CDR3 is built from 16 residues. The DNA of the CDR3 is TGTGCCACCAGCAGAGCCCCCCTTGGAGGGGGCGAAAAACTGTTTTTT. Its translation is CATSRAPLGGGEKLFF.

This clone has more than one count but fewer than ten. The genes are TRBV27 and TRBJ2-2; D is uncertain. The CDR3 is made up of 16 amino acids. The germline V gene has CDR1 MNHEY and CDR2 SMNVEV (reference sequence). Trimming took 2 bases from V and 1 from J, leaving 11 bases between them. The CDR3 sequence is CASSLNFLVNTGELFF. The CDR3 DNA sequence: TGTGCCAGCAGTTTAAACTTCTTAGTGAACACCGGGGAGCTGTTTTTT.

This CDR3 is CASSKEEMDRNYGYTF. CDR3 coding DNA: TGTGCCAGCAGCAAAGAAGAGATGGACAGGAATTACGGCTACACCTTC. The rearrangement uses TRBV21-1 and TRBJ1-2; the D call in the table, TRBD1, was not verified against the DNA. TRBV21-1 is classified as a pseudogene. The CDR3 has 16 residues.

The chain is built from TRBV9 and TRBJ2-5; 13 bases fit TRBD2. Per germline, CDR1 SGDLS and CDR2 YYNGEE. This CDR3 comprises 16 residues. V shed 3 bases, J shed 2 bases, and the junction held 4 bases outside the gene matches. CDR3 coding DNA: TGTGCCAGCAGCGAGGGGACTAGCGGGAAACAAGAGACCCAGTACTTC. Its protein product is CASSEGTSGKQETQYF.

V is TRBV27 and J is TRBJ2-1, with 15 positions matching TRBD2. In germline, CDR1 is MNHEY, CDR2 SMNVEV (reference sequence). The V gene end was trimmed by 3 bases and the J gene end by 0 bases; junction bases not matched to a gene: 3. The CDR3 sequence is 18 residues long. For the CDR3, the DNA is TGTGCCAGCAGTTTCGGGACTAGCGGGAGGAGCTCCTACAATGAGCAGTTCTTC. As protein: CASSFGTSGRSSYNEQFF.

V is TRBV7-9 and J is TRBJ2-3, with 9 bases lining up with TRBD2. The germline gives CDR1 SEHNR, CDR2 FQNEAQ (reference sequence). After removal of 1 base from V and 2 bases from J, the junction contained 4 bases not matched to a gene. The CDR3 extends over 16 amino acids. Written as DNA, the CDR3 is TGTGCCAGCAGCTTAGGGGCTAGCGGGACCACAGATACGCAGTATTTT. This codes for CASSLGASGTTDTQYF.

This chain uses TRBV9 with TRBJ2-1; D may be TRBD2 (5 bases). Trimming took 0 bases from V and 7 from J, leaving 11 bases between them. Per the germline V gene, CDR1 is SGDLS and CDR2 is YYNGEE. This CDR3 is built from 14 residues. CDR3 protein: CASSVGPGGNEQFF. CDR3 DNA: TGTGCCAGCAGCGTAGGGCCTGGAGGAAATGAGCAGTTCTTC.

V and J are TRBV3-1 (or the pseudogene TRBV3-2) and TRBJ2-1, with 9 bases identical to TRBD2. Trimming took 9 bases from V and 7 from J; bases not matched to a gene: 16. Germline values: CDR1 LGHDT, CDR2 YNNKEL (reference sequence). The CDR3 sequence is 16 residues long. The CDR3 sequence is CASGRVRRGGRNEQFF. The CDR3 DNA follows: TGTGCCAGTGGGCGTGTGAGGCGGGGGGGCCGGAATGAGCAGTTCTTC.

The chain joins TRBV7-2 to TRBJ1-2; no clear D gene. The CDR3 runs to 15 residues. The germline gives CDR1 SGHTA, CDR2 FQGNSA. V was shortened by 2 bases and J by 5 bases, with 15 bases between the two germline ends. CDR3 protein: CASSLSSGGNYGYTF. The CDR3 DNA reads TGTGCCAGCAGCTTATCGAGCGGCGGCAATTATGGCTACACCTTC.